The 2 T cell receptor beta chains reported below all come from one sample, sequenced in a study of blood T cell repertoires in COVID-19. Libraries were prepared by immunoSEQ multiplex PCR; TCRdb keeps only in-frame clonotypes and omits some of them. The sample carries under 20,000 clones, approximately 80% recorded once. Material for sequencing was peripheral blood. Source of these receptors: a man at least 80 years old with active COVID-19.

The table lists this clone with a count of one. CDR3 in amino acids: CASSPNGPTSGRGRTGELFF. CDR3 sequence (DNA): TGTGCCAGCAGCCCCAACGGCCCGACTAGCGGGAGAGGACGCACCGGGGAGCTGTTTTTT. The genes are TRBV27 and TRBJ2-2; 12 nucleotides align to TRBD2. The ends lost 6 bases at V and 4 bases at J; junction bases unmatched: 18. The CDR3 runs 20 residues. Germline V lookup: CDR1 MNHEY, CDR2 SMNVEV (reference sequence).

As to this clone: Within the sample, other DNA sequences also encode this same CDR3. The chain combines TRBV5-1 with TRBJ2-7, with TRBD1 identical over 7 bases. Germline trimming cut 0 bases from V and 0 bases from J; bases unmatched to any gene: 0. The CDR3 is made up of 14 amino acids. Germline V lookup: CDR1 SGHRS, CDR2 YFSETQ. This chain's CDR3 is CASSLGDSSYEQYF. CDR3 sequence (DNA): TGCGCCAGCAGCTTGGGGGACAGCTCCTACGAGCAGTACTTC. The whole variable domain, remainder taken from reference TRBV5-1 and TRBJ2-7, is KAGVTQTPRYLIKTRGQQVTLSCSPISGHRSVSWYQQTPGQGLQFLFEYFSETQRNKGNFPGRFSGRQFSNSRSEMNVSTLELGDSALYLCASSLGDSSYEQYFGPGTRLTVT.